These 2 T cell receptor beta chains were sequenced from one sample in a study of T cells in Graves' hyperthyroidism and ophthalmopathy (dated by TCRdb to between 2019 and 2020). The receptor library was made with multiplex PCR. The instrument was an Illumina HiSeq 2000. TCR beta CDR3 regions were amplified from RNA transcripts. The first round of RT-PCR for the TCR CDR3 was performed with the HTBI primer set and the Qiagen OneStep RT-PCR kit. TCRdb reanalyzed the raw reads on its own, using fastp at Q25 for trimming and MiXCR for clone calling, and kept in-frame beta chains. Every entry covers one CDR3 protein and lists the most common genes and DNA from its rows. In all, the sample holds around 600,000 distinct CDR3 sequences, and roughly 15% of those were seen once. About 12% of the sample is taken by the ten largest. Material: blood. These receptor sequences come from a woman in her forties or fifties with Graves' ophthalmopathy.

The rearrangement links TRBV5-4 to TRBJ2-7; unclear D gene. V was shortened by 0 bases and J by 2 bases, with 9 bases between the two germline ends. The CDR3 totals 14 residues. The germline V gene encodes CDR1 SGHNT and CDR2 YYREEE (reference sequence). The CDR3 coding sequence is TGTGCCAGCAGCTTGGGTCTAAACCCCTACGAGCAGTACTTC. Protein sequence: CASSLGLNPYEQYF.

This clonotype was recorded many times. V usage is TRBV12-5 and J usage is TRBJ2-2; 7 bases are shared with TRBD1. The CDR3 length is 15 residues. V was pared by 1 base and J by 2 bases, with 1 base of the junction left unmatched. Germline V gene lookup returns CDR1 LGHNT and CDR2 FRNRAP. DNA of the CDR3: TGTGCTAGTGGTTTGGGACAGGGTAACACCGGGGAGCTGTTTTTT. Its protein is CASGLGQGNTGELFF. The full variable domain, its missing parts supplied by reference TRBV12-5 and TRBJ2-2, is DARVTQTPRHKVTEMGQEVTMRCQPILGHNTVFWYRQTMMQGLELLAYFRNRAPLDDSGMPKDRFSAEMPDATLATLKIQPSEPRDSAVYFCASGLGQGNTGELFFGEGSRLTVL.